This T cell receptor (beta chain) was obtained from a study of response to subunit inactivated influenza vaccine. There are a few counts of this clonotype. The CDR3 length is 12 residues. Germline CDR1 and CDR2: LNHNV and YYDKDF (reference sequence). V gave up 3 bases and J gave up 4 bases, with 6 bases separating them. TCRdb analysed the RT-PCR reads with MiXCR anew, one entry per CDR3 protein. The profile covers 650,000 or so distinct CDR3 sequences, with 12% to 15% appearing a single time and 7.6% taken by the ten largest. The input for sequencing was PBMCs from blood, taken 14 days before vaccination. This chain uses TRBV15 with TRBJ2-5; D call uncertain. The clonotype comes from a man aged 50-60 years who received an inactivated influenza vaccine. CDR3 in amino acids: CATSRERETQYF. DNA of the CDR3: TGTGCCACCAGCAGGGAACGAGAGACCCAGTACTTC. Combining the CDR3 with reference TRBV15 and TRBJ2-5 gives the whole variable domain DAMVIQNPRYQVTQFGKPVTLSCSQTLNHNVMYWYQQKSSQAPKLLFHYYDKDFNNEADTPDNFQSRRPNTSFCFLDIRSPGLGDTAMYLCATSRERETQYFGPGTRLLVL.